The 11 T cell receptor beta chains below come from one sample, sequenced in a study of T-cell reconstitution after alpha-beta-depleted transplantation in children. Molecular barcoding with unique molecular identifiers was used for the TCRbeta library. In TCRdb, the PCR reads were re-called with MiXCR into one record per CDR3 protein. The table includes some 220,000 distinct CDR3 sequences, under 13% detected once. Sample: PBMCs, taken before TCRalphabeta/CD19-depleted stem cell transplant. These receptor sequences come from a child in the first two years of life with acute myeloid leukemia, due to receive a stem cell transplant.

This clonotype was seen at least ten times. The genes are TRBV12-3 or TRBV12-4 and TRBJ2-7; D tentatively reads TRBD1 or TRBD2 (5 bases each). V was pared by 4 bases and J by 3 bases, with 25 bases between. There are 18 residues in the CDR3. CDR3 residues: CASSYLRGPRRRYYEQYF. In DNA, the CDR3 is TGTGCCAGCAGTTACCTTCGGGGCCCACGCCGCCGCTACTACGAGCAGTACTTC.

The chain joins TRBV5-4 to TRBJ2-3; no definite D call. CDR1 is SGHNT, CDR2 YYREEE, per germline (reference sequence). The ends were cut back, 2 bases at V and 5 bases at J, with 9 bases in the middle. The CDR3 has 13 amino acids. CDR3 residues: CASSFVARDTQYF. The CDR3 region has the DNA TGTGCCAGCAGCTTTGTTGCAAGAGATACGCAGTATTTT.

This clonotype was seen repeatedly, ten times or more. The chain recombines TRBV4-2 with TRBJ2-7; 10 bases align to TRBD2. V lost 2 bases to trimming and J lost 2 bases; unmatched junction nucleotides: 12. This CDR3 region has 18 residues. CDR1 and CDR2 from the germline V gene are LGHNA and YNFKEQ. The CDR3 region is CASSQPNTLAGAPYEQYF. For the CDR3, the DNA is TGTGCCAGCAGCCAACCCAACACTCTAGCGGGAGCTCCCTACGAGCAGTACTTC.

This clonotype occurred many times. The CDR3 nucleotides are TGTGCCAGCAGCTTAAATTGGGACGGGGATTACGAGCAGTACTTC. It codes for CASSLNWDGDYEQYF. The chain joins TRBV7-9 to TRBJ2-7, with D perhaps assigned TRBD1 or TRBD2 (5 bases each). The CDR3 is 15 amino acids. Germline V gene sequence: CDR1 SEHNR, CDR2 FQNEAQ (reference sequence). V dropped 2 bases and J dropped 4 bases, with 15 bases sitting between them.

This clonotype was counted ten times or more. The chain is built from TRBV20-1 and TRBJ2-1, with D perhaps matching TRBD1 (7 bases). The germline gives CDR1 DFQATT, CDR2 SNEGSKA (reference sequence). V was pared by 0 bases and J by 2 bases, with 23 bases between. This CDR3 region has 19 residues. The CDR3 DNA is TGCAGTGCTAGAGAACAGGGGTCGGGAGTGGGATCCCCCTACAATGAGCAGTTCTTC. It yields the protein CSAREQGSGVGSPYNEQFF.

This clonotype has more than one count but fewer than ten. V and J are TRBV9 and TRBJ2-4; no reliable D call. The CDR3 runs 14 residues. Germline V gene data show CDR1 as SGDLS and CDR2 as YYNGEE. Trimming removed 0 bases at V and 5 bases at J, with 9 bases between. The CDR3 DNA reads TGTGCCAGCAGCGTAGCTGGCAGCGAAAACATTCAGTACTTC. It translates to CASSVAGSENIQYF.

This chain uses TRBV19 with TRBJ1-5, with D maybe TRBD1 (5 bases). Germline loops: CDR1 LNHDA, CDR2 SQIVND (reference sequence). The CDR3 spans 17 residues. Trimming stripped 6 bases from V and 0 bases from J, with 18 bases between. Written as DNA, the CDR3 is TGTGCCAGTAGAGACAGCGTACCCCTTTATAGCAATCAGCCCCAGCATTTT. Protein product: CASRDSVPLYSNQPQHF.

This clonotype was seen at least ten times. The gene calls are TRBV5-6 and TRBJ2-5; the D gene could be TRBD1 or TRBD2 (5 bases each). Trimming shortened V by 2 bases and J by 5 bases, and 16 bases separated the two germline ends. Germline V CDR1 and CDR2: SGHDT, YYEEEE. The CDR3 is 15 residues long. CDR3 sequence reads: CASSFGLSGRETQYF. CDR3 bases: TGTGCCAGCAGCTTCGGTCTCTCGGGACGGGAGACCCAGTACTTC.

This clonotype was observed many times. V usage is TRBV5-1 and J usage is TRBJ2-5; tentatively, D is TRBD2 (5 bases). The CDR3 has 17 residues. Germline CDR1 is SGHRS and CDR2 is YFSETQ. Trimming took 3 bases from V and 1 from J, leaving 19 bases between them. Here the CDR3 reads CASSWGGSGEFQETQYF. CDR3 DNA: TGCGCCAGCAGCTGGGGTGGCAGCGGAGAGTTCCAAGAGACCCAGTACTTC.

This clonotype was detected many times. This chain uses TRBV5-1 with TRBJ1-1; 10 nucleotides line up with TRBD1. Germline V lookup: CDR1 SGHRS, CDR2 YFSETQ. The CDR3 is made up of 12 amino acids. The CDR3 DNA reads TGCGGCTCGCGGAGGGGACAGGGGCAAGCTTTCTTT. Translated, it gives CGSRRGQGQAFF.

The chain has TRBV7-8 and TRBJ2-7; the D gene is possibly TRBD2 (5 bases). Germline V CDR1 and CDR2: SGHVS, FQNEAQ. With 4 bases removed from V and 0 bases from J, the gap between germline ends came to 22 bases. The CDR3 spans 18 residues. The CDR3 DNA is TGTGCCAGCAGCTCAGATCGGTCGCGCGGGCTTAGCTCCTACGAGCAGTACTTC. Translation: CASSSDRSRGLSSYEQYF.